The 21 T cell receptor beta chains listed next were all sequenced from one sample in a study of cytomegalovirus exposure and HLA in healthy donors (dated by TCRdb to the late 2010s). Library preparation used the immunoSEQ multiplex PCR assay. For the multiplex PCR, a mixture combining 60 forward primers for TCR Vbeta segments and 13 reverse primers for TCR Jbeta segments was used. This is the immuneACCESS table as TCRdb keeps it, with only in-frame sequences that have V and J called. A part of the clones is gone; compared with another copy, unresolved V genes explain less than half, and the rest is unexplained. The sample table contains about 160,000 clones; only one count was recorded for roughly 80% of them. The top ten hold less than 1.6% of the sample. The sequencing input was PBMCs. The source of these receptors is a girl aged 5-17 years in good health and CMV-seropositive.

This clone has only one observation. J is TRBJ2-5 and V is TRBV5-4; 7 bases match TRBD2. Germline CDR1 is SGHNT and CDR2 is YYREEE (reference sequence). J was trimmed by 4 bases and V by 3 bases; bases with no gene match: 6. The CDR3 is 14 amino acids. This chain's CDR3 is CASSSRTSTETQYF. CDR3 nucleotides: TGTGCCAGCAGCTCGCGGACTAGTACAGAGACCCAGTACTTC.

Concerning this clone: The same CDR3 arises from other DNA sequences in this sample as well. The chain has TRBV28 and TRBJ1-5, with TRBD1 matching over 8 bases. Germline values: CDR1 MDHEN, CDR2 SYDVKM. V was pared by 4 bases and J by 6 bases, with 5 bases of the junction left unmatched. The CDR3 extends over 14 amino acids. The CDR3 protein is CASSSGQGGQPQHF. The CDR3 bases are TGTGCCAGCAGTTCCGGACAGGGTGGTCAGCCCCAGCATTTT.

The chain is built from TRBV30 and TRBJ2-7, with D perhaps TRBD2 (6 bases). This CDR3 has 15 residues. The germline CDR1 and CDR2 sequences are GTSNPN and SVGIG (reference sequence). Trimming removed 0 bases from V and 0 bases from J, with 12 bases in between. CDR3 sequence (DNA): TGTGCCTGGAGTGTACTAGGAGGGAGCTCCTACGAGCAGTACTTC. Amino acid sequence: CAWSVLGGSSYEQYF.

The chain is built from TRBV6-5 and TRBJ1-1, with D possibly being TRBD1 (5 bases). This CDR3 contains 15 residues. Germline CDR1 reads MNHEY; CDR2 reads SVGAGI. V gave up 6 bases and J gave up 6 bases, with 20 bases separating them. The CDR3 sequence: CASSQIGAGIAEAFF. CDR3 coding DNA: TGTGCCAGCAGCCAAATAGGGGCGGGGATCGCTGAAGCTTTCTTT.

The rearrangement joins TRBV2 to TRBJ2-3; a possible D gene is TRBD2 (6 bases). With 6 bases removed from V and 1 base from J, the gap between germline ends came to 17 bases. This CDR3 is 16 amino acids long. Germline assignment: CDR1 SNHLY and CDR2 FYNNEI. As DNA, the CDR3 is TGTGCCAGCAGGGGGGGAAAGGGGCGGGGCACAGATACGCAGTATTTT. It encodes CASRGGKGRGTDTQYF.

The rearrangement links TRBV5-8 to TRBJ2-2, with TRBD1 identical over 10 bases. J gave up 7 bases and V 4 bases, and 7 bases lay outside the gene matches. The CDR3 loop spans 15 amino acids. From germline, CDR1 is SGHTS and CDR2 YDEGEE. The CDR3 coding sequence is TGTGCCAGCAGCCCCGGGACAGGGGTTGACGGGGAGCTGTTTTTT. It is translated as CASSPGTGVDGELFF.

This CDR3 is CASLPGQDGGRVPLGYTF. In DNA, the CDR3 is TGTGCCAGCCTACCCGGCCAAGACGGGGGGCGCGTCCCCCTTGGCTACACCTTC. The rearrangement uses TRBV7-9 and TRBJ1-2, with D possibly matching TRBD1 (6 bases). V was pared by 8 bases and J by 7 bases, with 32 bases between. The germline gives CDR1 SEHNR, CDR2 FQNEAQ (reference sequence). This CDR3 comprises 18 residues.

The V gene is TRBV28, the J gene TRBJ1-4; D not resolved. Trimming removed 4 bases at V and 5 bases at J, with 5 bases between. This CDR3 has 12 amino acids. Per germline, CDR1 MDHEN and CDR2 SYDVKM. CDR3 region: CASSSKNEKLFF. In nucleotides, the CDR3 is TGTGCCAGCAGTTCCAAAAATGAAAAACTGTTTTTT.

This chain links TRBV29-1 with TRBJ2-5, with a possible D match to TRBD1 (6 bases). Trimming cost V 6 bases and J 3 bases, with 17 bases left between them. Germline V lookup: CDR1 SQVTM, CDR2 ANQGSEA. The CDR3 runs 14 residues. The CDR3 coding sequence is TGCAGCGTCCCACGACCGGGACACAAAGAGACCCAGTACTTC. It codes for CSVPRPGHKETQYF.

The V and J genes are TRBV5-6 and TRBJ2-5, with 8 nucleotides matching TRBD2. This CDR3 has 17 residues. Germline V gene sequence: CDR1 SGHDT, CDR2 YYEEEE. V shed 4 bases, J shed 1 base, and the junction held 12 bases outside the gene matches. In DNA, the CDR3 is TGTGCCAGCAGCCTCTCCCTAGGCGGGGGGATCCAAGAGACCCAGTACTTC. The encoded protein is CASSLSLGGGIQETQYF.

The CDR3 DNA follows: TGTGCCATCAGTGGGGCGTCCCAAGAGACCCAGTACTTC. This translates into CAISGASQETQYF. V gene TRBV10-3 combines with J gene TRBJ2-5; D is unresolved. CDR3 length: 13 residues. With 4 bases removed from V and 1 base from J, the gap between germline ends came to 7 bases. Germline V gene lookup returns CDR1 ENHRY and CDR2 SYGVKD.

The rearrangement joins TRBV4-3 to TRBJ2-5, with a possible D match to TRBD2 (5 bases). Germline CDR1 and CDR2: LGHNA and YSLEER. The CDR3 is made up of 16 amino acids. The V gene lost 0 bases and the J gene lost 0 bases, with 11 bases spanning the gap. CDR3 DNA: TGCGCCAGCAGCCAAGATTTCGCCGGGAACCAAGAGACCCAGTACTTC. Residues: CASSQDFAGNQETQYF.

The chain is built from TRBV30 and TRBJ1-1; TRBD1 matches at 11 bases. The CDR3 totals 14 residues. V dropped 4 bases and J dropped 9; count of bases not matched to a gene: 10. The V gene's germline CDR1 is GTSNPN and CDR2 SVGIG (reference sequence). The CDR3 is CAWNRGQGAVQAFF. The CDR3 coding sequence is TGTGCCTGGAATCGAGGACAGGGGGCAGTCCAAGCTTTCTTT.

The rearrangement links TRBV19 to TRBJ1-5; no firm D call. The CDR3 totals 13 residues. CDR1 and CDR2 (germline): LNHDA, SQIVND (reference sequence). V lost 1 base to trimming and J lost 3 bases, with 4 bases between them. The CDR3 DNA is TGTGCCAGTAGTATAGTCCACAATCAGCCCCAGCATTTT. The encoded protein is CASSIVHNQPQHF.

This rearrangement joins TRBV5-1 to TRBJ1-1, with D possibly TRBD1 on 6 matching bases. The germline CDR1 and CDR2 sequences are SGHRS and YFSETQ. Deletions cut 4 bases from V and 5 bases from J, with 21 bases between. The CDR3 consists of 16 residues. The CDR3 nucleotides read TGCGCCAGCAGCCCGGACCTCGGGGGGCGACGGACTGAAGCTTTCTTT. It is translated as CASSPDLGGRRTEAFF.

Comments on this clone: The junction does not match germline at one end; this may be a read error. Distinct nucleotide sequences in the sample also encode this CDR3. The chain is built from TRBV7-2 and TRBJ2-5; TRBD1 might be the D (6 bases). The germline V gene has CDR1 SGHTA and CDR2 FQGNSA. The length of the CDR3 is 16 residues. CDR3 sequence reads: CASSLAPTGPRETQYF. The CDR3 coding sequence is TGTGCCAGTAGCTTAGCCCCAACAGGGCCGAGGGAGACCCAGTACTTC.

The gene calls are TRBV4-3 and TRBJ1-4; 7 bases agree with TRBD1. The V and J ends lost 0 bases and 6 bases, in that order; junction bases with no gene match: 4. This CDR3 region has 15 residues. The V gene's germline CDR1 is LGHNA and CDR2 YSLEER. The CDR3 nucleotides are TGCGCCAGCAGCCAAGATCGACAGGGTTATGAAAAACTGTTTTTT. The encoded protein is CASSQDRQGYEKLFF.

V usage is TRBV5-4 and J usage is TRBJ1-2; tentative D call: TRBD1 (6 bases). CDR1 is SGHNT, CDR2 YYREEE, per germline (reference sequence). The V gene lost 2 bases and the J gene lost 3 bases, with 14 bases spanning the gap. The length of the CDR3 is 15 residues. CDR3 in DNA: TGTGCCAGCAGCTTCTCACTCAGGGGTGACTATGGCTACACCTTC. It encodes CASSFSLRGDYGYTF.

The chain recombines TRBV19 with TRBJ2-1; no definite D call. The V gene lost 1 base and the J gene lost 8 bases, with 9 bases spanning the gap. The CDR3 has 13 amino acids. Germline V gives CDR1 LNHDA, CDR2 SQIVND (reference sequence). CDR3 region: CASSIGAGDEQFF. DNA for the CDR3: TGTGCCAGTAGTATAGGGGCCGGCGATGAGCAGTTCTTC.

This chain uses TRBV6-1 with TRBJ2-7; possibly TRBD2 for D (6 bases). Germline CDR1 is MNHNS and CDR2 is SASEGT. V lost 2 bases and J lost 5, with 16 bases in between. This CDR3 contains 15 residues. The CDR3 DNA follows: TGTGCCAGCAGTGAAATCTTGGAGGGATCCCACGAGCAGTACTTC. It is translated as CASSEILEGSHEQYF.

The gene calls are TRBV30 and TRBJ1-1; D might be TRBD1 (6 bases). V gave up 5 bases and J gave up 3 bases, with 10 bases separating them. The germline V gene encodes CDR1 GTSNPN and CDR2 SVGIG (reference sequence). The CDR3 contains 12 residues. The CDR3 nucleotides are TGTGCCTGGTCCCCAGGGGACACTGAAGCTTTCTTT. Protein product: CAWSPGDTEAFF.